This record looks at one TCR beta chain sequence and its context. Its cognate antigen is unknown. This entry is derived from a study of T cell responses to AZD1222 COVID-19 vaccine. The CDR3 extends over 15 amino acids. Germline values: CDR1 SGHAT, CDR2 FQDESV (reference sequence). V lost 5 bases and J lost 4, with 14 bases in between. General observations from the study: All repertoire sampling was performed exclusively after the peak T cell response.

Profiled with immunoSEQ multiplex PCR; TCRdb holds only in-frame clones, not every one. The sample yields approximately 120,000 clones, 89% seen once. This TCR derives from an adult who received the AZD1222 COVID-19 vaccine. The starting material was peripheral blood, obtained 28 days after the second AZD1222 dose. The chain joins TRBV11-1 to TRBJ1-4; D unresolved. The DNA of the CDR3 is TGTGCCAGCAGCCCCGCCGGGCGGGGTAATGAAAAACTGTTTTTT. Its translation: CASSPAGRGNEKLFF.